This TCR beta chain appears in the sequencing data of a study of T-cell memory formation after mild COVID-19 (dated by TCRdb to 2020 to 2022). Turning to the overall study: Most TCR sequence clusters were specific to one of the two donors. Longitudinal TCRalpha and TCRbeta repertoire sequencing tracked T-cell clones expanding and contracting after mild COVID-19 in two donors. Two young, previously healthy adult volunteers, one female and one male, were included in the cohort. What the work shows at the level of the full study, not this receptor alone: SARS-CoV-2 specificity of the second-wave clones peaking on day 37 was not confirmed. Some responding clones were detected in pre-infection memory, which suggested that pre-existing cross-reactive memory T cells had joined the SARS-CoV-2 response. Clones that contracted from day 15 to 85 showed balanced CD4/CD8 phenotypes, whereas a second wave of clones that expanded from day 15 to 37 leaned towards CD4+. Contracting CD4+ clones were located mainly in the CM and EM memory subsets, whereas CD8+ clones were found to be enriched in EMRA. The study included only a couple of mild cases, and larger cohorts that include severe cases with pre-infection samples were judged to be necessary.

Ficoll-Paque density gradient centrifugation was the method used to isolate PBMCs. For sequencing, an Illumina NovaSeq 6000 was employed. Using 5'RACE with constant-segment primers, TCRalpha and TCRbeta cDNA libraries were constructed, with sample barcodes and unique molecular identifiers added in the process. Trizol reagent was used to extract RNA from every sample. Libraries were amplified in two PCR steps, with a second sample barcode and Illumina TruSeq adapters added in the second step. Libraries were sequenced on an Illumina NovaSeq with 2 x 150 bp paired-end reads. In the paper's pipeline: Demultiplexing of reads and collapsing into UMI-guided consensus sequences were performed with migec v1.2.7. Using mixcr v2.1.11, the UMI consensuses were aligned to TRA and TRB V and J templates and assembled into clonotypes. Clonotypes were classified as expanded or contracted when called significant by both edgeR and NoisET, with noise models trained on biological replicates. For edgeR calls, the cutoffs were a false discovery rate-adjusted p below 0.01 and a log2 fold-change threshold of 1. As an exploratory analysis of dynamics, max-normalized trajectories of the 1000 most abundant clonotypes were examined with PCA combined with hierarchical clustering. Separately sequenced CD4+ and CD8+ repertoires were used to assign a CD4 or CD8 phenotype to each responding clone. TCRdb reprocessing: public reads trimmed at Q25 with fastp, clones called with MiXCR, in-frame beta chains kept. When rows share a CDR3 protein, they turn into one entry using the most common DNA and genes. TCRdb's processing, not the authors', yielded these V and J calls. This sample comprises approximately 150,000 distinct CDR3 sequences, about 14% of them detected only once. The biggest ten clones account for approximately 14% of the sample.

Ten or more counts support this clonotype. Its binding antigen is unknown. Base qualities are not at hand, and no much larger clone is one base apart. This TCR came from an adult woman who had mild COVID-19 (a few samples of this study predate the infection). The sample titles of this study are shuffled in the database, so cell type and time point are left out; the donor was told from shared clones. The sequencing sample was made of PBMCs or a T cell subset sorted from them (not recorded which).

The DNA sequence reads TGCAGTGCTAGGCCGGGACAGGGGCTTCAGCCCCAGCATTTT. It codes for CSARPGQGLQPQHF. The chain is assembled from TRBV20-1 and TRBJ1-5, with 10 middle bases fitting TRBD1. Inclusive of the bounding cysteine and phenylalanine, the CDR3 is 14 residues long. This entry keeps only the CDR3 DNA: 42 bases, framed from base 1. From a lookup of the germline V gene (reference sequence), CDR1 and CDR2 are DFQATT and SNEGSKA. V and J are trimmed by 3 bases and 6 bases, and the gene matches miss 5 bases of the junction.